This T cell receptor beta chain was found in a study of shared clonotypes between healthy human individuals. It was at deep level that the assay was run. The method was immunoSEQ multiplex PCR; TCRdb's version includes in-frame clones alone and lacks a portion of them. The sample carries 450,000 to 650,000 clones, around 81% recorded once. The CDR3 has 13 residues. Germline V gene sequence: CDR1 ENHRY, CDR2 SYGVKD. V lost 5 bases and J lost 5, with 13 bases in between. The donors were adults (healthy and HIV-negative) with no recent acute infections or vaccinations. Donors were Caucasian adults residing in Nashville, Tennessee, USA.

The chain is built from TRBV10-3 and TRBJ2-7; D is tentatively TRBD1 or TRBD2 (6 bases each). This sequence originates from a woman between 40 and 55 years old in good health. Some clones in this sample may be carry-over from other donors' samples. The sequencing input was PBMCs. DNA of the CDR3: TGTGCCATCAGTTTAGCGGAGGGGGACGAGCAGTACTTC. Its protein product is CAISLAEGDEQYF.